These 18 T cell receptor beta chains were sequenced from one sample in a study of response to subunit inactivated influenza vaccine. MiXCR was run by TCRdb on the RT-PCR reads, yielding one entry per CDR3 protein. The sample lists roughly 520,000 distinct CDR3 sequences, about 25% occurring once. Sequencing was performed on CD4+ T cells sorted from PBMCs, taken around 5 days after vaccination. The receptors were gathered from a man in his fifties or sixties who received an inactivated influenza vaccine.

This clonotype has at least ten counts. J is TRBJ2-7 and V is TRBV28; D might be TRBD2 (6 bases). The V and J ends lost 4 bases and 3 bases respectively, with 13 bases between them. The germline V gene has CDR1 MDHEN and CDR2 SYDVKM. The CDR3 is made up of 14 amino acids. The chain's CDR3 is CASSSAGTFYEQYF. CDR3 DNA: TGTGCCAGCAGTTCGGCGGGGACCTTCTACGAGCAGTACTTC.

J is TRBJ1-6 and V is TRBV18; 10 nucleotides align to TRBD1. Germline V gene lookup returns CDR1 KGHSH and CDR2 LQKENI. CDR3 length: 16 residues. Germline trimming cut 5 bases from V and 7 bases from J; bases unmatched to any gene: 8. CDR3 sequence reads: CASSRTSDRGNSPLHF. Here the CDR3 DNA reads TGTGCCAGCTCAAGGACTTCGGACAGGGGGAATTCACCCCTCCACTTT.

This clonotype came up a few times. The J gene is TRBJ2-6, the V gene TRBV29-1; D is ambiguous. CDR3 length: 14 residues. V shed 4 bases and J shed 0 bases, with 7 bases lying between them. Germline values: CDR1 SQVTM, CDR2 ANQGSEA. The CDR3 sequence: CSVGRSSGANVLTF. The CDR3 DNA sequence: TGCAGCGTTGGACGGAGCTCTGGGGCCAACGTCCTGACTTTC.

There are a few counts of this clonotype. The chain employs TRBV11-1 and TRBJ2-1; D remains unclear. Trimming left V 5 bases short and J 5 bases short, with 16 bases between. CDR3 length: 15 residues. Germline V gene sequence: CDR1 SGHAT, CDR2 FQDESV (reference sequence). The CDR3 nucleotides are TGTGCCAGCAGCCCTGGCACGGCTAGGAACAATGAGCAGTTCTTC. Residues: CASSPGTARNNEQFF.

This CDR3 reads CASSLGTRNTEAFF. CDR3 sequence (DNA): TGTGCCAGCAGCTTAGGGACAAGGAACACTGAAGCTTTCTTT. V is TRBV7-9 and J is TRBJ1-1, with TRBD1 as a possible D gene (5 bases). Trimming stripped 1 base from V and 1 base from J, with 7 bases between. Germline V gene data show CDR1 as SEHNR and CDR2 as FQNEAQ (reference sequence). This CDR3 region has 14 residues.

The V call is TRBV3-1, the J call TRBJ2-2; TRBD2 agrees at 11 bases. CDR1 and CDR2 from the germline V gene are LGHDT and YNNKEL (reference sequence). V shed 4 bases, J shed 3 bases, and the junction held 4 bases outside the gene matches. This CDR3 is built from 16 residues. The CDR3 sequence: CASSPRLAGHTGELFF. The CDR3 coding sequence is TGTGCCAGCAGCCCTCGACTAGCGGGGCACACCGGGGAGCTGTTTTTT. Complete variable domain (other parts from reference TRBV3-1 and TRBJ2-2): DTAVSQTPKYLVTQMGNDKSIKCEQNLGHDTMYWYKQDSKKFLKIMFSYNNKELIINETVPNRFSPKSPDKAHLNLHINSLELGDSAVYFCASSPRLAGHTGELFFGEGSRLTVL.

In its sample, this clonotype was seen once. The rearrangement links TRBV20-1 to TRBJ2-1, with 10 bases fitting TRBD2. Trimming removed 2 bases from V and 6 bases from J; junction bases left unmatched: 4. This CDR3 has 14 amino acids. Looked up from germline, CDR1 is DFQATT and CDR2 is SNEGSKA (reference sequence). CDR3 nucleotides: TGCAGTGCTAGATTTAGCGGGGGGCGCAATGAGCAGTTCTTC. Residues: CSARFSGGRNEQFF.

The CDR3 protein is CASNQYNQETQYF. CDR3 coding DNA: TGTGCCAGCAACCAATACAACCAAGAGACCCAGTACTTC. This chain joins TRBV5-6 and TRBJ2-5, with D hard to call. The CDR3 is 13 amino acids. Germline V gene data show CDR1 as SGHDT and CDR2 as YYEEEE. V lost 6 bases to trimming and J lost 0 bases, with 9 bases between them.

The rearrangement joins TRBV11-2 to TRBJ2-7, with 7 positions matching TRBD1. The ends lost 4 bases at V and 2 bases at J; junction bases unmatched: 5. The CDR3 is 14 residues long. Germline V gene lookup returns CDR1 SGHAT and CDR2 FQNNGV. CDR3 in DNA: TGTGCCAGCAGCTCGGGACAGAATACCTACGAGCAGTACTTC. This codes for CASSSGQNTYEQYF.

This rearrangement joins TRBV18 to TRBJ2-2; no clear D gene. This CDR3 spans 15 amino acids. V was trimmed by 3 bases and J by 3 bases, leaving 11 bases between them. The germline V gene has CDR1 KGHSH and CDR2 LQKENI. CDR3 nucleotide sequence: TGTGCCAGCTCACCTGGAGCCAGCTACACCGGGGAGCTGTTTTTT. Its translation is CASSPGASYTGELFF.

The chain recombines TRBV7-8 with TRBJ2-1; D is possibly TRBD2 (5 bases). CDR3 length: 16 amino acids. Looked up from germline, CDR1 is SGHVS and CDR2 is FQNEAQ. V lost 1 base, J lost 7 bases, and 17 bases lay in between. CDR3 amino acids: CASSLVYIGRVNEQFF. As DNA, the CDR3 is TGTGCCAGCAGCTTAGTCTATATAGGGCGGGTTAATGAGCAGTTCTTC.

V gene TRBV20-1 combines with J gene TRBJ2-7; 9 positions agree with TRBD1. The CDR3 is 13 amino acids. V gave up 6 bases and J gave up 7 bases; unmatched junction bases: 10. The germline CDR1 and CDR2 sequences are DFQATT and SNEGSKA (reference sequence). CDR3 in DNA: TGCAGTGCCGGGACAGGGAGGGGAGCGGAGCAGTACTTC. As protein: CSAGTGRGAEQYF.

This clonotype was counted only a few times. The chain couples TRBV28 to TRBJ2-7; possibly TRBD1 for D (6 bases). CDR1 is MDHEN, CDR2 SYDVKM, per germline. V was trimmed by 3 bases and J by 9 bases, leaving 12 bases between them. This CDR3 has 12 residues. The CDR3: CASSFFRGGQYF. The DNA of the CDR3 is TGTGCCAGCAGTTTTTTCAGGGGCGGGCAGTACTTC.

V is TRBV12-3 or TRBV12-4 and J is TRBJ1-1; 8 positions agree with TRBD1. The CDR3 spans 15 residues. Trimming removed 5 bases from V and 4 bases from J; junction bases left unmatched: 9. The CDR3 spells CASSDQGALGTEAFF. In nucleotides, the CDR3 is TGTGCCAGCAGTGACCAGGGGGCGCTGGGCACTGAAGCTTTCTTT.

This chain links TRBV18 with TRBJ2-7, with D unresolved. V lost 3 bases, J lost 7 bases, and 22 bases lay in between. The CDR3 contains 16 residues. The germline gives CDR1 KGHSH, CDR2 LQKENI. The CDR3 protein is CASSPATGREGWEQYF. DNA for the CDR3: TGTGCCAGCTCACCGGCGACTGGCAGAGAAGGGTGGGAGCAGTACTTC. The full variable domain, completed using reference TRBV18 and TRBJ2-7, is NAGVMQNPRHLVRRRGQEARLRCSPMKGHSHVYWYRQLPEEGLKFMVYLQKENIIDESGMPKERFSAEFPKEGPSILRIQQVVRGDSAAYFCASSPATGREGWEQYFGPGTRLTVT.

This clonotype was recorded a few times. V is TRBV12-3 or TRBV12-4 and J is TRBJ1-1; no reliable D call. The CDR3 consists of 17 residues. Trimming stripped 5 bases from V and 0 bases from J, with 19 bases between. The CDR3 reads CASSLLNSVRLNTEAFF. The CDR3 DNA sequence: TGTGCCAGCAGTCTGCTTAACTCCGTCCGACTGAACACTGAAGCTTTCTTT.

This clonotype occurred a few times. The chain is built from TRBV24-1 and TRBJ2-5; a possible D gene is TRBD2 (6 bases). Germline V gene lookup returns CDR1 KGHDR and CDR2 SFDVKD. Trimming took 0 bases from V and 2 from J, leaving 12 bases between them. CDR3 length: 16 amino acids. The CDR3 DNA reads TGTGCCACCAGTGATTTGCGGCTGGGAGGACAAGAGACCCAGTACTTC. Translation gives CATSDLRLGGQETQYF.

This clonotype was counted between two and nine times. V and J are TRBV20-1 and TRBJ2-1, with D tentatively TRBD2 (6 bases). CDR3 length: 12 residues. The V and J ends lost 3 bases and 10 bases respectively, with 13 bases between them. Germline values: CDR1 DFQATT, CDR2 SNEGSKA (reference sequence). The CDR3 DNA reads as TGCAGTGCTAGCTCCGGGGCGGGGGAGCAGTTCTTC. Translating it yields CSASSGAGEQFF.